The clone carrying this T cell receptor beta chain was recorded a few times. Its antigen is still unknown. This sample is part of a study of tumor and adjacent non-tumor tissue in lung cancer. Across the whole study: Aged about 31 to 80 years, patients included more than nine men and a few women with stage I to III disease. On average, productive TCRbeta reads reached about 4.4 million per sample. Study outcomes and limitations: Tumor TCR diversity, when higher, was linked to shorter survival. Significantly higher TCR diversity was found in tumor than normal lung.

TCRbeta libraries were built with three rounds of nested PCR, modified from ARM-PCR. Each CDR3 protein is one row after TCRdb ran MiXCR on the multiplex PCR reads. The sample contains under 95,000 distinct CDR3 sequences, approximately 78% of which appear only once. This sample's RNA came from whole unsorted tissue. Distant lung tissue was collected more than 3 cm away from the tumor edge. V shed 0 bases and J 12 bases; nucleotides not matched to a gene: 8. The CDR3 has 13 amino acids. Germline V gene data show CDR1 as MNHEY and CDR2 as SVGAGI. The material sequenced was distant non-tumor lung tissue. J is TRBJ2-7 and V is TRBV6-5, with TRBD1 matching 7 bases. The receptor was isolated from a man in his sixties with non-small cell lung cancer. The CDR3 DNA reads TGTGCCAGCAGTTACTCGAACCAGGGGGAAGTGTACGTC. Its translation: CASSYSNQGEVYV.